Below are 17 T cell receptor beta chains sequenced from a single sample in a study of blood T cell repertoires in COVID-19. Generated by immunoSEQ multiplex PCR, the TCRdb table keeps only in-frame clones and is missing some. The sample has about 190,000 clones, more than 65% seen once; the top ten hold around a sixth. Material: PBMCs or T cells enriched from blood (not recorded which). The receptors derive from a woman aged 50 to 60 with acute COVID-19.

Only one count was recorded for this clone. The J gene is TRBJ1-2, the V gene TRBV20-1; no firm D call. V was clipped by 7 bases and J by 0 bases, with 6 bases between them. Germline CDR1 and CDR2: DFQATT and SNEGSKA (reference sequence). The CDR3 is 11 residues long. This CDR3 is CSGKTNYGYTF. The DNA for the CDR3 is TGCAGTGGTAAAACTAACTATGGCTACACCTTC.

The chain employs TRBV3-1 (or the pseudogene TRBV3-2) and TRBJ2-1; 11 bases line up with TRBD2. Germline V gene lookup returns CDR1 LGHDT and CDR2 YNNKEL (reference sequence). The junction had 9 bases not matched to a gene; V was cut back by 5 bases and J by 9 bases. The CDR3 contains 15 residues. The CDR3 sequence is CASSRGRLAGLEQFF. For the CDR3, the DNA is TGTGCCAGCAGCAGGGGACGACTAGCGGGGCTTGAGCAGTTCTTC.

This sequence joins TRBV6-5 and TRBJ1-6; no reliable D call. The CDR3 has 13 residues. Germline V gene data show CDR1 as MNHEY and CDR2 as SVGAGI. With 6 bases removed from V and 10 bases from J, the gap between germline ends came to 13 bases. In DNA form, the CDR3 reads TGTGCCAGCAGCCGGGGTTCGGACTCACCCCTCCACTTT. It encodes CASSRGSDSPLHF.

V is TRBV28 and J is TRBJ1-6; D is ambiguous. Germline assignment: CDR1 MDHEN and CDR2 SYDVKM. The CDR3 has 15 amino acids. Between the trimmed V and J ends, which lost 3 bases and 5 bases, there was a span of 11 bases. CDR3 loop: CASSLVAGDNSPLHF. Written as DNA, the CDR3 is TGTGCCAGCAGTTTGGTGGCAGGTGATAATTCACCCCTCCACTTT. Combining the CDR3 with reference TRBV28 and TRBJ1-6 gives the whole variable domain DVKVTQSSRYLVKRTGEKVFLECVQDMDHENMFWYRQDPGLGLRLIYFSYDVKMKEKGDIPEGYSVSREKKERFSLILESASTNQTSMYLCASSLVAGDNSPLHFGNGTRLTVT.

This rearrangement joins TRBV6-5 to TRBJ2-2; 7 bases match TRBD1. With V trimmed by 6 bases and J by 6 bases, 10 bases remained unmatched. The germline V gene encodes CDR1 MNHEY and CDR2 SVGAGI. This CDR3 has 15 amino acids. Here the CDR3 DNA reads TGTGCCAGCAGCCGTTTAGACAGGGACGCCGGGGAGCTGTTTTTT. This codes for CASSRLDRDAGELFF.

This clone is a singleton in its sample. The chain employs TRBV19 and TRBJ1-3, with D perhaps matching TRBD1 (6 bases). CDR3 size: 14 residues. Germline loops: CDR1 LNHDA, CDR2 SQIVND (reference sequence). V lost 4 bases, J lost 8 bases, and 15 bases lay in between. CDR3 DNA sequence: TGTGCCAGTAGTAAGGGGGACGGTATGGACACCATATATTTT. Protein sequence: CASSKGDGMDTIYF.

The count of this clone is one. The chain recombines TRBV18 with TRBJ1-3; the D gene is possibly TRBD1 (5 bases). V gave up 3 bases and J gave up 1 base, with 19 bases separating them. The CDR3 spans 18 residues. Germline-derived CDR1 and CDR2 are KGHSH and LQKENI. The CDR3 protein is CASSPFMGREGSGNTIYF. The CDR3 region has the DNA TGTGCCAGCTCACCTTTTATGGGCAGGGAAGGATCTGGAAACACCATATATTTT. Supplemented by reference TRBV18 and TRBJ1-3, the full variable domain reads NAGVMQNPRHLVRRRGQEARLRCSPMKGHSHVYWYRQLPEEGLKFMVYLQKENIIDESGMPKERFSAEFPKEGPSILRIQQVVRGDSAAYFCASSPFMGREGSGNTIYFGEGSWLTVV.

The rearrangement joins TRBV7-8 to TRBJ1-5; a possible D gene is TRBD1 (6 bases). Trimming removed 1 base from V and 1 base from J, with 8 bases in between. Per germline, CDR1 SGHVS and CDR2 FQNEAQ. The CDR3 sequence is 15 residues long. The CDR3 bases are TGTGCCAGCAGCTTAGGTCAGGGGAGCAATCAGCCCCAGCATTTT. Protein sequence: CASSLGQGSNQPQHF. Full variable domain (missing parts from reference TRBV7-8 and TRBJ1-5): GAGVSQSPRYKVAKRGQDVALRCDPISGHVSLFWYQQALGQGPEFLTYFQNEAQLDKSGLPSDRFFAERPEGSVSTLKIQRTQQEDSAVYLCASSLGQGSNQPQHFGDGTRLSIL.

The chain couples TRBV27 to TRBJ1-6; D unclear. The CDR3 has 16 amino acids. Germline-derived CDR1 and CDR2 are MNHEY and SMNVEV (reference sequence). V was pared by 2 bases and J by 5 bases, with 13 bases between. The CDR3 DNA sequence: TGTGCCAGCAGTTTAGGCTGGGCCGGGAATAATTCACCCCTCCACTTT. It translates to CASSLGWAGNNSPLHF.

The chain combines TRBV7-2 with TRBJ1-5; 8 nucleotides match TRBD1. Germline CDR1 is SGHTA and CDR2 is FQGNSA. There are 15 residues in the CDR3. V dropped 5 bases and J dropped 3; count of bases not matched to a gene: 6. The CDR3 protein is CASSPGGSFNQPQHF. In DNA, the CDR3 is TGTGCCAGCAGCCCAGGGGGCAGTTTCAATCAGCCCCAGCATTTT.

The V gene is TRBV6-4, the J gene TRBJ1-5; D uncertain. Trimming removed 5 bases from V and 3 bases from J, with 8 bases in between. The CDR3 contains 13 residues. Germline V gene sequence: CDR1 MRHNA, CDR2 SNTAGT. The CDR3 sequence is CASSRALNQPQHF. CDR3 bases: TGTGCCAGCAGTAGAGCTCTCAATCAGCCCCAGCATTTT.

Details on this clone: The sample contains more than one DNA sequence encoding this CDR3. Written as DNA, the CDR3 is TGTGCCAGCAGCTTACTCGGGCTAGCGGGCACAGATACGCAGTATTTT. It codes for CASSLLGLAGTDTQYF. The V and J genes are TRBV7-3 and TRBJ2-3; the match to TRBD2 covers 7 bases. CDR3 length: 16 amino acids. Trimming removed 2 bases from V and 1 base from J; junction bases left unmatched: 6. The germline gives CDR1 SGHTA, CDR2 FQGTGA.

This clone was found once. The chain recombines TRBV12-3 or TRBV12-4 with TRBJ1-1, with no clear D. The CDR3 totals 12 residues. Deletions cut 6 bases from V and 7 bases from J, with 12 bases between. DNA for the CDR3: TGTGCCAGCAGCTCTGGGTCGGGTGAAGCTTTCTTT. Translated: CASSSGSGEAFF.

Points on this clone: This specimen includes other DNA sequences encoding the same CDR3. The chain employs TRBV7-2 and TRBJ2-5; 8 nucleotides match TRBD1. Trimming cost V 4 bases and J 4 bases; bases outside gene matches: 2. Germline-derived CDR1 and CDR2 are SGHTA and FQGNSA. This CDR3 has 13 residues. The DNA for the CDR3 is TGTGCCAGCAGCTCAGACAGGGGAGAGACCCAGTACTTC. It encodes CASSSDRGETQYF.

The chain combines TRBV5-1 with TRBJ1-1; 7 nucleotides match TRBD1. The V segment lost 1 base and the J segment 4 bases; nucleotides outside the gene matches: 4. CDR3 length: 14 amino acids. CDR1 SGHRS and CDR2 YFSETQ come from the germline V gene. CDR3 in DNA: TGCGCCAGCAGCTTGCTTGGGACAGCCACTGAAGCTTTCTTT. Its translation: CASSLLGTATEAFF.

This clone appeared a few times. Other DNA sequences in the same sample also yield this CDR3. V and J are TRBV6-1 and TRBJ1-1; D is possibly TRBD1 (5 bases). V was shortened by 3 bases and J by 0 bases, with 8 bases between the two germline ends. The germline V gene has CDR1 MNHNS and CDR2 SASEGT. CDR3 length: 14 amino acids. The CDR3 nucleotides are TGTGCCAGCAGTGAGGGGGGACTGAACACTGAAGCTTTCTTT. Protein sequence: CASSEGGLNTEAFF.

The chain links TRBV4-3 to TRBJ2-3; D call uncertain. Germline V gene data show CDR1 as LGHNA and CDR2 as YSLEER. Trimming stripped 3 bases from V and 2 bases from J, with 18 bases between. There are 17 residues in the CDR3. This CDR3 reads CASSQRWAYPATDTQYF. The CDR3 DNA reads TGCGCCAGCAGCCAGAGATGGGCGTACCCGGCCACAGATACGCAGTATTTT.